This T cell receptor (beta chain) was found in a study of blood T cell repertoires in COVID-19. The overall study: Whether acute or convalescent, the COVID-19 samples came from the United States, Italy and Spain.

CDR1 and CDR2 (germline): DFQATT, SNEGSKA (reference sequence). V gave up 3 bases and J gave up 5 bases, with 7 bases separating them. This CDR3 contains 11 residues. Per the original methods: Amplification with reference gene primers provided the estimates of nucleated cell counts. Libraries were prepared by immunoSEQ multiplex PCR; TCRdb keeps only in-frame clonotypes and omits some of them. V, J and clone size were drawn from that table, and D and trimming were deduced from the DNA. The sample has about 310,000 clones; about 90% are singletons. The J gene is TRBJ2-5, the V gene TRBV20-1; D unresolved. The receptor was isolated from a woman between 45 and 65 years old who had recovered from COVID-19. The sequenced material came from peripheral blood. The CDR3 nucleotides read TGCAGTGCTAGCCATGTTGAGACCCAGTACTTC. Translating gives CSASHVETQYF.